Listed below are T cell receptor beta chains from one sample, sequenced in a study of shared clonotypes between healthy human individuals. Clones were sequenced by immunoSEQ multiplex PCR, and TCRdb holds only the in-frame ones, with some missing. Of nearly 750,000 clones detected, about two thirds appear once; the ten largest clones hold 1.8%. Material: memory CD4+ T cells sorted from blood. These receptor sequences come from a woman under 40 in good health. Both conserved end residues are part of each CDR3. A D gene is named only where the DNA matches it firmly. A clone size is listed for some rows: how often the clone was seen (once, few, many), or a class if it is expanded.

TRBV29-1,.,.,TRBJ1-3,CSVGDAGSGNTIYF,TGCAGCGTGGGGGACGCCGGCTCTGGAAACACCATATATTTT
TRBV5-6,.,TRBD2,TRBJ2-3,CASSLAGVADTQYF,TGTGCCAGCAGCTTAGCGGGAGTTGCAGATACGCAGTATTTT
TRBV2,.,.,TRBJ1-2,CASNGNYGYTF,TGTGCCAGCAATGGGAACTATGGCTACACCTTC
TRBV7-8,.,TRBD2,TRBJ2-7,CASSLRDSGRGYEQYF,TGTGCCAGCAGCTTAAGAGATAGCGGGAGAGGGTACGAGCAGTACTTC
TRBV5-1,.,TRBD2,TRBJ2-2,CASSPGGQVATGELFF,TGCGCCAGCAGCCCGGGAGGCCAGGTAGCCACCGGGGAGCTGTTTTTT
TRBV5-6,.,.,TRBJ1-3,CASSLRHSALPPIYF,TGTGCCAGCAGCTTGAGGCACTCGGCTCTTCCTCCCATATATTTT
TRBV7-6,.,.,TRBJ2-1,CASSPQEASDEQFF,TGTGCCAGCAGCCCACAGGAGGCTTCGGATGAGCAGTTCTTC
TRBV6-5,.,.,TRBJ1-1,CASSLSGNTEAFF,TGTGCCAGCAGTCTCTCGGGAAACACTGAAGCTTTCTTT
TRBV4-2,.,TRBD1,TRBJ1-2,CASSQDYTGGYNYTF,TGTGCCAGCAGCCAAGATTACACAGGGGGCTATAACTACACCTTC
TRBV27,.,TRBD2,TRBJ2-3,CASRRLLAGTITDTQYF,TGTGCCAGCAGGAGACTACTAGCGGGTACGATCACAGATACGCAGTATTTT
TRBV2,.,TRBD1,TRBJ1-4,CASRRDRGPEKLFF,TGTGCCAGCAGACGGGACAGGGGGCCTGAAAAACTGTTTTTT
TRBV19,.,.,TRBJ1-3,CASRGQDIGNTIYF,TGTGCCAGTAGAGGGCAAGACATCGGAAACACCATATATTTT
TRBV9,.,.,TRBJ2-2,CASSQKRALDTGELFF,TGTGCCAGCAGCCAAAAAAGAGCCCTCGACACCGGGGAGCTGTTTTTT
TRBV6-1,.,TRBD1,TRBJ1-1,CASSHWTGPNTEAFF,TGTGCCAGCAGTCATTGGACAGGCCCGAACACTGAAGCTTTCTTT
TRBV5-4,.,TRBD2,TRBJ2-5,CASSPPGAGVGETQYF,TGTGCCAGCAGCCCTCCCGGAGCGGGAGTAGGGGAGACCCAGTACTTC
TRBV7-2,.,.,TRBJ2-1,CASSWSGGRHEQFF,TGTGCCAGCAGCTGGTCGGGCGGTCGTCATGAGCAGTTCTTC
TRBV7-2,.,.,TRBJ1-3,CASSLGGENTIYF,TGTGCCAGCAGCTTAGGGGGGGAAAACACCATATATTTT
TRBV5-4,few,TRBD2,TRBJ2-7,CASSFERGQLTEQYF,TGTGCCAGCAGCTTTGAGCGGGGTCAACTTACCGAGCAGTACTTC
TRBV7-2,few,.,TRBJ1-2,CASSPYQTLGYTF,TGTGCCAGCAGCCCCTACCAAACTCTGGGCTACACCTTC
TRBV28,.,.,TRBJ1-4,CASSLGGGVPRF,TGTGCCAGCAGTTTAGGGGGGGGAGTCCCCCGTTTT
TRBV29-1,.,.,TRBJ2-5,CSVLGDLRETQYF,TGCAGCGTTTTGGGAGATTTGAGAGAGACCCAGTACTTC
TRBV19,.,.,TRBJ2-1,CASSIAPSLGVKFF,TGTGCCAGTAGTATAGCCCCCTCGCTAGGCGTCAAGTTCTTC
TRBV14,.,.,TRBJ2-1,CASSQLVYNEQFF,TGTGCCAGCAGCCAATTGGTCTACAATGAGCAGTTCTTC
TRBV6-5,.,.,TRBJ2-5,CASSRQTEGETQYF,TGTGCCAGCAGTCGTCAAACGGAGGGGGAGACCCAGTACTTC
TRBV15,.,.,TRBJ1-2,CATSRVGRDREDGYTF,TGTGCCACCAGCAGAGTCGGAAGGGACCGAGAAGATGGCTACACCTTC
TRBV5-1,few,.,TRBJ2-5,CASSSGDGEETQYF,TGCGCCAGCAGCTCAGGGGACGGTGAGGAGACCCAGTACTTC
TRBV7-2,.,.,TRBJ2-5,CASSFRGETQYF,TGTGCCAGCAGCTTTAGAGGGGAGACCCAGTACTTC
TRBV5-1,.,TRBD1,TRBJ2-1,CASSLAQGVDEQFF,TGCGCCAGCAGCTTGGCCCAGGGGGTCGATGAGCAGTTCTTC
TRBV10-3,.,TRBD1,TRBJ2-7,CAISRDRGTYEQYF,TGTGCCATCAGTCGGGACAGGGGAACCTACGAGCAGTACTTC